These T cell receptor beta chains were read from a single sample in a study of shared clonotypes between healthy human individuals. The assay was immunoSEQ multiplex PCR, and TCRdb's table has in-frame clones only and misses some. The sample has approximately 1,000,000 clones, 70% to 85% seen once. The sequencing input was memory CD4+ T cells from PBMCs. All receptors come from a man younger than 30 in good health. Some clones in this sample may be carry-over from other donors' samples. Both conserved end residues are part of each CDR3. Fields, in order: clone size, D gene, J gene, V gene, CDR3 DNA, CDR3 protein. D genes are given only for firm matches. The size of a clone is reported for some rows only, either as once, few or many, or as a class for expanded clones.

NA NA TRBJ1-1 TRBV12-5 TGTGCTAGTGGTCCCGACAGTCTCGTAGCTTTCTTT CASGPDSLVAFF
once NA TRBJ2-3 TRBV11-2 TGTGCCAGCAGCTTAGTCGGGAGAACAGATACGCAGTATTTT CASSLVGRTDTQYF
NA NA TRBJ2-5 TRBV12-5 TGTGCTAGTGGTTTGGGGATCGGGATGAAAGAGACCCAGTACTTC CASGLGIGMKETQYF
NA NA TRBJ2-3 TRBV11-2 TGTGCCAGCAGCCCCGCGGATACGCAGTATTTT CASSPADTQYF
NA NA TRBJ1-5 TRBV30 TGTGCCTGGAGTGTACAGGGAACCAATCAGCCCCAGCATTTT CAWSVQGTNQPQHF
NA NA TRBJ2-3 TRBV18 TGTGCCAGCTCACCATTTGGTGGGAACACAGATACGCAGTATTTT CASSPFGGNTDTQYF
few NA TRBJ2-7 TRBV7-9 TGTGCCAGCAGCTTAGGGGGAGGCTCCCACGCACACTTC CASSLGGGSHAHF
NA NA TRBJ2-5 TRBV29-1 TGCAGCGTGGTGGGACTCCAAGAGACCCAGTACTTC CSVVGLQETQYF
NA TRBD1 TRBJ1-1 TRBV4-1 TGCGCCAGCAGCCCAGGGGGACCCATGAACACTGAAGCTTTCTTT CASSPGGPMNTEAFF
NA TRBD1 TRBJ2-1 TRBV5-1 TGCGCCAGCAGCGGACAGGGGGCCTACAATGAGCAGTTCTTC CASSGQGAYNEQFF
NA TRBD1 TRBJ2-7 TRBV7-8 TGTGCCAGCAGCCCCAGTCCCGGGACAGGACTCAGATGGTACTTC CASSPSPGTGLRWYF
NA NA TRBJ1-3 TRBV7-6 TGTGCCAGCAGCTTAGTTTCCGAAGGGCCAGATTCTGGAAACACCATATATTTT CASSLVSEGPDSGNTIYF
NA NA TRBJ2-2 TRBV30 TGTGCCTGGAGTGTACGAGCGGTGAACACCGGGGAGCTGTTTTTT CAWSVRAVNTGELFF
few TRBD1 TRBJ2-7 TRBV4-2 TGTGCCAGCAGCCAAGAGACAGGGGGCGAGCAGTACTTC CASSQETGGEQYF
NA NA TRBJ2-5 TRBV5-1 TGCGCCAGCAGCTTCCAGGGATACCAAGAGACCCAGTACTTC CASSFQGYQETQYF
NA NA TRBJ2-6 TRBV9 TGTGCCAGCAGCGTAGGGGCATCGGGGGCCAACGTCCTGACTTTC CASSVGASGANVLTF